The clone carrying this T cell receptor (beta chain) has more than one count but fewer than ten. As yet, its antigen is unknown. By quantitative 5'-RACE with molecular barcodes, the TCR beta libraries were made. TCRdb analysed the 5' RACE reads with MiXCR anew, one entry per CDR3 protein. The sample carries 700,000 to 850,000 distinct CDR3 sequences, approximately 12% recorded once. The sample is drawn from a study of CD8 T cells in ankylosing spondylitis. V was clipped by 3 bases and J by 3 bases; unmatched bases: 8. Germline V gene sequence: CDR1 DFQATT, CDR2 SNEGSKA (reference sequence). CDR3 length: 14 amino acids. Study-level findings and limits: Existing reports had already noted some motif variants in reactive arthritis synovial fluid and blood. From matched ankylosing spondylitis synovial fluid, disease-linked clones were reportedly recovered at significantly enriched levels. Characteristic of ankylosing spondylitis blood, it appeared, was a TCR beta motif comprising eight highly homologous variants. Disease-linked clones had a CD8+ phenotype and relatively low frequency in peripheral blood.

Sequenced: blood, either unsorted or a sorted T cell fraction (not recorded which). V is TRBV20-1 and J is TRBJ2-7; 7 bases map to TRBD1. The TCR originated in a male donor with ankylosing spondylitis. CDR3 loop: CSASRGFRDYEQYF. CDR3 nucleotide sequence: TGCAGTGCTAGCAGGGGGTTTAGGGACTACGAGCAGTACTTC.